The 9 T cell receptor beta chains reported below all come from one sample, sequenced in a study of T-cell memory formation after mild COVID-19. TCRdb passed the 5' RACE reads through MiXCR, listing each CDR3 protein once. Of about 150,000 distinct CDR3 sequences in the sample, roughly 13% are singletons; the top ten hold approximately 3.4%. Sequenced: PBMCs or a T cell subset sorted from them (not recorded which). These receptors were obtained from a man aged 18 to 30 who had mild COVID-19 (a few samples of this study predate the infection). Cell type and time point are not known.

The gene calls are TRBV12-3 or TRBV12-4 and TRBJ2-2, with D unresolved. The CDR3 runs 14 residues. Trimming left V 6 bases short and J 3 bases short, with 11 bases between. The CDR3 loop is CASRTRPDTGELFF. CDR3 nucleotide sequence: TGTGCCAGCAGAACCCGTCCTGACACCGGGGAGCTGTTTTTT.

The chain couples TRBV20-1 to TRBJ2-3; D may be TRBD1 or TRBD2 (6 bases each). The germline V and J ends were trimmed by 7 bases and 2 bases, with 16 bases remaining between them. CDR1 DFQATT and CDR2 SNEGSKA come from the germline V gene (reference sequence). The CDR3 spans 14 residues. CDR3 nucleotides: TGCAGTGGGAGGGGGACACCGGCCACAGATACGCAGTATTTT. It translates to CSGRGTPATDTQYF.

This clonotype was seen at least ten times. The gene calls are TRBV12-3 or TRBV12-4 and TRBJ2-3, with D possibly called TRBD1 or TRBD2 (5 bases each). The CDR3 covers 15 residues. V was cut by 6 bases and J by 4 bases, with 17 bases left in between. This CDR3 reads CASSPVGERSDTQYF. Written as DNA, the CDR3 is TGTGCCAGCAGCCCCGTGGGGGAAAGGTCAGATACGCAGTATTTT.

In regard to this clonotype: Because it lacks the conserved phenylalanine or tryptophan at the end, this CDR3 is likely a read error. The gene calls are TRBV11-2 and TRBJ2-5; 9 nucleotides align to TRBD2. V was pared by 4 bases and J by 2 bases, with 5 bases of the junction left unmatched. Germline V gene data show CDR1 as SGHAT and CDR2 as FQNNGV. The CDR3 is made up of 15 amino acids. The CDR3 sequence: CASSSPRGGQETQYL. Here the CDR3 DNA reads TGTGCCAGCAGCTCCCCGCGGGGGGGGCAAGAGACCCAGTACTTA.

This clonotype showed up just a few times. The chain recombines TRBV15 with TRBJ1-1; D not certain. Germline CDR1 and CDR2: LNHNV and YYDKDF (reference sequence). V was cut by 5 bases and J by 0 bases, with 7 bases left in between. The CDR3 spans 13 residues. CDR3 loop: CATSRSLNTEAFF. Here the CDR3 DNA reads TGTGCCACCAGCCGCAGCCTGAACACTGAAGCTTTCTTT. Full variable domain (remainder filled in from reference TRBV15 and TRBJ1-1): DAMVIQNPRYQVTQFGKPVTLSCSQTLNHNVMYWYQQKSSQAPKLLFHYYDKDFNNEADTPDNFQSRRPNTSFCFLDIRSPGLGDTAMYLCATSRSLNTEAFFGQGTRLTVV.

This clonotype has only a few counts. This chain connects TRBV28 to TRBJ1-6; D remains ambiguous. The CDR3 length is 13 residues. The V gene's germline CDR1 is MDHEN and CDR2 SYDVKM. V lost 6 bases and J 7 bases, leaving 10 bases between the germline ends. CDR3 in DNA: TGTGCCAGCAGAAACACGGGGAATTCACCCCTCCACTTT. Translating it yields CASRNTGNSPLHF.

V usage is TRBV11-2 and J usage is TRBJ2-3; D ambiguous. There are 16 residues in the CDR3. Germline V CDR1 and CDR2: SGHAT, FQNNGV. Trimming cost V 5 bases and J 1 base, with 16 bases left between them. For the CDR3, the DNA is TGTGCCAGCAGCCCCAGTATTCTCTTGGGCACAGATACGCAGTATTTT. It yields the protein CASSPSILLGTDTQYF.

The chain carries TRBV7-2 and TRBJ1-2, with D unclear. From germline, CDR1 is SGHTA and CDR2 FQGNSA. Deletions cut 4 bases from V and 2 bases from J, with 8 bases between. This CDR3 is built from 13 residues. CDR3 nucleotides: TGTGCCAGCAGCTCCCAACCCAACTATGGCTACACCTTC. The encoded protein is CASSSQPNYGYTF.

This clonotype has a handful of counts. V is TRBV4-3 and J is TRBJ2-5; D is perhaps TRBD1 (6 bases). This CDR3 spans 15 amino acids. Trimming pared 3 bases from V and 2 bases from J, leaving 13 bases between. Germline CDR1 is LGHNA and CDR2 is YSLEER. The CDR3 nucleotides read TGCGCCAGCAGCCAGGAGACAGGCCGACAAGAGACCCAGTACTTC. It specifies CASSQETGRQETQYF.